The entry that follows covers one T cell receptor (beta chain) sequence. The source of the sample is a study of blood T cell repertoires in COVID-19. Looking at the study overall: PBMCs, B-cell-depleted T cells, or T cells provided the cDNA or gDNA that made up the material.

Authors' analysis steps: Amplification of reference gene primers provided the estimated nucleated cell counts. Clones were read by immunoSEQ multiplex PCR, and TCRdb kept only the in-frame ones, dropping some. That table gives V, J and clone size, and the DNA gave D and trimming. The table has about 270,000 clones, 88% seen once; the top ten hold around 2.9%. Cohorts were based on clinical histories the participants reported. Either two negative PCRs, clearance, or symptom resolution qualified Cohort 3 donors as recovered. This CDR3 contains 14 residues. Trimming stripped 2 bases from V and 1 base from J, with 8 bases between. Germline CDR1 KGHSH, CDR2 LQKENI.

The sequencing sample was made of PBMCs or T cells enriched from blood (not recorded which). This sequence joins TRBV18 and TRBJ1-1; D ambiguous. The receptor was isolated from a woman aged 50 to 60 who had recovered from COVID-19. The CDR3 nucleotides are TGTGCCAGCTCACCATTACCCAGGAACACTGAAGCTTTCTTT. This codes for CASSPLPRNTEAFF.